These 23 T cell receptor beta chains were all obtained from the same sample, sequenced in a study of T cells in Graves' hyperthyroidism and ophthalmopathy. Template material for amplifying TCR beta CDR3 regions consisted of RNA transcripts. HTBI primers were employed in a first-round RT-PCR of the TCR CDR3. Via MiXCR, TCRdb re-called the multiplex PCR reads, giving one row per CDR3 protein. The repertoire holds about 410,000 distinct CDR3 sequences, with 14% as singletons. Source material: blood. The receptor source for this set is a woman in her thirties with Graves' ophthalmopathy.

This clonotype was picked up a small number of times. A much larger clone sits a single nucleotide away, making a read error possible. The rearrangement uses TRBV11-2 and TRBJ2-2; tentatively, D is TRBD1 (7 bases). Per germline, CDR1 SGHAT and CDR2 FQNNGV. The CDR3 is 16 residues long. The CDR3: CASTLQGPWNTGGLFF. The DNA of the CDR3 is TGTGCCAGCACCCTACAGGGGCCGTGGAACACCGGGGGGCTGTTTTTT.

This clonotype was picked up many times. Here the CDR3 reads CASSPSDSLYTEAFF. In nucleotides, the CDR3 is TGTGCCAGCTCACCTTCGGACAGCTTGTACACTGAAGCTTTCTTT. The genes are TRBV18 and TRBJ1-1, with a possible D match to TRBD1 (6 bases). The CDR3 consists of 15 residues. Per the germline V gene, CDR1 is KGHSH and CDR2 is LQKENI. The V gene lost 3 bases and the J gene lost 3 bases, with 14 bases spanning the gap. The complete variable domain, with remaining parts taken from reference TRBV18 and TRBJ1-1, reads NAGVMQNPRHLVRRRGQEARLRCSPMKGHSHVYWYRQLPEEGLKFMVYLQKENIIDESGMPKERFSAEFPKEGPSILRIQQVVRGDSAAYFCASSPSDSLYTEAFFGQGTRLTVV.

This sequence joins TRBV24-1 and TRBJ2-1, with D unclear. Between the trimmed V and J ends, which lost 9 bases and 4 bases, there was a span of 12 bases. The V gene's germline CDR1 is KGHDR and CDR2 SFDVKD. This CDR3 comprises 13 residues. For the CDR3, the DNA is TGTGCCACCCGATCGGAGCAGTACAATGAGCAGTTCTTC. This sequence encodes CATRSEQYNEQFF.

The table lists this clonotype with many counts. The V and J genes are TRBV20-1 and TRBJ1-1; D remains unclear. Germline V gene sequence: CDR1 DFQATT, CDR2 SNEGSKA (reference sequence). The CDR3 is 13 residues long. With 3 bases removed from V and 0 bases from J, the gap between germline ends came to 8 bases. The CDR3 DNA reads as TGCAGTGCTAGCGGGCAGATGAACACTGAAGCTTTCTTT. Its translation: CSASGQMNTEAFF.

This clonotype has a count of ten or more. The V call is TRBV11-1, the J call TRBJ1-1; no reliable D call. CDR1 is SGHAT and CDR2 is FQDESV in the germline V gene (reference sequence). The CDR3 extends over 13 amino acids. V dropped 7 bases and J dropped 11 bases, with 20 bases sitting between them. In DNA, the CDR3 is TGTGCCAGCATCGGCCCTTTTGAGATGAAGGCTTTCTTT. Protein: CASIGPFEMKAFF. Based on the CDR3 plus reference TRBV11-1 and TRBJ1-1, the full variable domain is EAEVAQSPRYKITEKSQAVAFWCDPISGHATLYWYRQILGQGPELLVQFQDESVVDDSQLPKDRFSAERLKGVDSTLKIQPAELGDSAMYLCASIGPFEMKAFFGQGTRLTVV.

Of note for this clonotype: This may come from a read error, since a much larger clone is one base off. The V call is TRBV18, the J call TRBJ1-1; D uncertain. Germline values: CDR1 KGHSH, CDR2 LQKENI. V shed 2 bases and J shed 5 bases, with 15 bases lying between them. The CDR3 runs 15 residues. The CDR3 sequence: CASSPEDGSRTEAFF. The CDR3, as DNA: TGTGCCAGCTCACCAGAAGACGGGTCACGAACTGAAGCTTTCTTT.

This rearrangement joins TRBV20-1 to TRBJ2-1, with 9 positions matching TRBD1. CDR1 and CDR2 (germline): DFQATT, SNEGSKA (reference sequence). This CDR3 has 17 amino acids. The V and J ends lost 3 bases and 4 bases, in that order; junction bases with no gene match: 13. The CDR3 region is CSARSGRGTGLYNEQFF. Here the CDR3 DNA reads TGCAGTGCTAGGAGTGGTCGCGGGACAGGGCTTTACAATGAGCAGTTCTTC.

This clonotype was recorded many times. The rearrangement uses TRBV12-3 or TRBV12-4 and TRBJ1-1, with 8 bases aligning to TRBD1. Unmatched junction bases numbered 9, after V lost 7 bases and J lost 2 bases. The CDR3 runs to 15 residues. The CDR3 coding sequence is TGTGCCAGCACCTGGTGGACAGGGACAAACACTGAAGCTTTCTTT. Protein sequence: CASTWWTGTNTEAFF.

A few counts support this clonotype. The J gene is TRBJ2-7, the V gene TRBV7-3; D might be TRBD1 or TRBD2, each matching 6 bases. The V and J ends lost 6 bases and 5 bases respectively, with 17 bases between them. The CDR3 length is 14 residues. Germline V gene lookup returns CDR1 SGHTA and CDR2 FQGTGA. CDR3 protein: CASSSLLGGHEQYF. CDR3 DNA: TGTGCCAGCAGTTCCCTCTTGGGGGGCCACGAGCAGTACTTC.

This clonotype was observed many times. The genes are TRBV3-1 and TRBJ2-3, with a weak D call TRBD1 (5 bases). The V gene's germline CDR1 is LGHDT and CDR2 YNNKEL (reference sequence). The CDR3 has 18 amino acids. Trimming took off 3 bases at V and 1 base at J, with 20 bases between the two ends. CDR3 sequence: CASSHSKGVSGRTDTQYF. The CDR3 DNA is TGTGCCAGCAGCCACTCGAAAGGGGTATCAGGGCGCACAGATACGCAGTATTTT.

This clonotype was picked up a small number of times. The gene calls are TRBV6-2 or TRBV6-3 and TRBJ2-7; 8 nucleotides align to TRBD2. The CDR3 totals 15 residues. Germline V gives CDR1 MNHEY, CDR2 SVGEGT. The V segment lost 5 bases and the J segment 0 bases; nucleotides outside the gene matches: 6. CDR3 in DNA: TGTGCCAGCAGTAACGCGGGGGGCCGCTCCTACGAGCAGTACTTC. Translated, it gives CASSNAGGRSYEQYF.

This clonotype was detected ten times or more. The chain employs TRBV18 and TRBJ2-7; TRBD1 matches 7 bases. J gave up 0 bases and V 4 bases, and 6 bases lay outside the gene matches. The CDR3 spans 15 residues. Germline CDR1 reads KGHSH; CDR2 reads LQKENI. For the CDR3, the DNA is TGTGCCAGCTCACAGGACAGGCTAAGCTCCTACGAGCAGTACTTC. Amino acid sequence: CASSQDRLSSYEQYF.

Comments on this clonotype: An end of the junction does not agree with germline; a read error may underlie this. The chain recombines TRBV11-1 with TRBJ1-4; 8 positions match TRBD1. Germline CDR1 SGHAT, CDR2 FQDESV (reference sequence). The CDR3 runs to 14 residues. This CDR3 is CASSQDRVEEKPFF. As DNA, the CDR3 is TGTGCCAGCAGCCAGGACAGGGTCGAAGAAAAACCGTTTTTT.

This chain joins TRBV6-8 and TRBJ1-6; D perhaps matches TRBD1 (6 bases). CDR1 MNHGY and CDR2 SAAAGT come from the germline V gene. The CDR3 runs 13 residues. Trimming took 10 bases from V and 7 from J, leaving 14 bases between them. CDR3 DNA: TGTGCCACTCAGGGACATCTGAATTCACCCCTCCACTTT. Translated: CATQGHLNSPLHF.

This clonotype was detected many times. The chain joins TRBV18 to TRBJ1-1; the D is unclear. Germline assignment: CDR1 KGHSH and CDR2 LQKENI. With 8 bases removed from V and 1 base from J, the gap between germline ends came to 11 bases. This CDR3 contains 13 residues. This CDR3 reads CASTEGANTEAFF. CDR3 coding DNA: TGTGCCAGCACAGAGGGTGCGAACACTGAAGCTTTCTTT.

CDR3 in DNA: TGTGCCAGCAGTCCTCCAGGAGGGACAGTCCAAGTTGAAAAACTGTTTTTT. Translating gives CASSPPGGTVQVEKLFF. V and J are TRBV28 and TRBJ1-4, with 7 bases matching TRBD1. V shed 5 bases and J 7 bases; nucleotides not matched to a gene: 16. Germline V gives CDR1 MDHEN, CDR2 SYDVKM. The CDR3 extends over 17 amino acids.

In this sample, this clonotype turned up many times. J is TRBJ1-5 and V is TRBV28; a possible D gene is TRBD1 (6 bases). The CDR3 contains 12 residues. Germline CDR1 MDHEN, CDR2 SYDVKM. As DNA, the CDR3 is TGTGCGGACAGTAAGACCAATCAGCCCCAGCATTTT. Its translation: CADSKTNQPQHF.

This sequence joins TRBV30 and TRBJ1-5; 7 bases line up with TRBD1. Germline V gene sequence: CDR1 GTSNPN, CDR2 SVGIG (reference sequence). With 1 base clipped from V and 1 base from J, the junction kept 1 base outside the gene matches. The length of the CDR3 is 14 residues. CDR3 amino acids: CAWSDRGSNQPQHF. The CDR3 DNA reads as TGTGCCTGGAGTGACAGGGGCAGCAATCAGCCCCAGCATTTT.

This chain connects TRBV12-3 or TRBV12-4 to TRBJ2-3, with a possible D match to TRBD2 (6 bases). The ends were cut back, 2 bases at V and 1 base at J, with 10 bases in the middle. This CDR3 has 15 amino acids. The CDR3 is CASSLRRGRTDTQYF. CDR3 DNA: TGTGCCAGCAGTTTACGGAGGGGCCGCACAGATACGCAGTATTTT.

V usage is TRBV4-1 and J usage is TRBJ1-6; unclear D gene. The germline V and J ends were trimmed by 0 bases and 7 bases, with 7 bases remaining between them. Germline V lookup: CDR1 MGHRA, CDR2 YSYEKL. The CDR3 is 14 residues long. For the CDR3, the DNA is TGCGCCAGCAGCCAAGAAGGGTTCAATTCACCCCTCCACTTT. Its protein is CASSQEGFNSPLHF.

This clonotype was counted at least ten times. The rearrangement links TRBV6-1 to TRBJ2-7; weak D call: TRBD2 (7 bases). Per germline, CDR1 MNHNS and CDR2 SASEGT. V lost 1 base to trimming and J lost 2 bases, with 21 bases between them. The CDR3 totals 18 residues. The CDR3 protein is CASSEDRGVGDTAYEQYF. CDR3 sequence (DNA): TGTGCCAGCAGTGAAGACCGGGGGGTTGGGGACACTGCCTACGAGCAGTACTTC.

The chain links TRBV24-1 to TRBJ2-1, with 10 positions matching TRBD1. With V trimmed by 3 bases and J by 5 bases, 3 bases remained unmatched. Germline-derived CDR1 and CDR2 are KGHDR and SFDVKD. The CDR3 is 15 amino acids. Written as DNA, the CDR3 is TGTGCCACCAGTGATGTCGGGACAGGGGACAATGAGCAGTTCTTC. It is translated as CATSDVGTGDNEQFF.

This clonotype showed up many times. The gene calls are TRBV28 and TRBJ1-5; TRBD1 is a possible D gene (6 bases). Germline CDR1 reads MDHEN; CDR2 reads SYDVKM. CDR3 size: 16 residues. V shed 6 bases and J shed 2 bases, with 17 bases lying between them. DNA for the CDR3: TGTGCCAGCAGCCCCCCCGGGGGGGCGGGCAATCAGCCCCAGCATTTT. Its translation is CASSPPGGAGNQPQHF.